This T cell receptor (beta chain) appears in the sequencing data of a study of T-cell reconstitution after alpha-beta-depleted transplantation in children (dated by TCRdb to the mid-2010s). Regarding the complete study: T-cell immune reconstitution after TCRalphabeta/CD19-depleted allogeneic hematopoietic cell transplantation in children was quantitatively tracked in the study by means of TCR repertoire profiling.

As for this clonotype: Which antigen it targets is not known. No base quality values were provided; no much bigger clone lies one nucleotide off.

Receptor amplification or capture employed PCR. Sequencer: Illumina HiSeq 2500. To normalize quantification of the TCRbeta repertoire, the TCR libraries were built with molecular barcoding that relied on unique molecular identifiers. Through fastp at Q25 and MiXCR, TCRdb rebuilt clones from the public reads, retaining in-frame beta chains. Rows merge per CDR3 protein into single entries with the most common DNA and genes. In all, the sample holds around 200,000 distinct CDR3 sequences, and about 9.5% of those were seen once. The ten largest make up around 6.2% of the sample. From a lookup of the germline V gene, CDR1 and CDR2 are SGHRS and YFSETQ. Germline trimming: 5 bases from V, 13 bases from J; junction bases outside gene matches: 14. From its cysteine to its phenylalanine, the CDR3 spans 14 amino acids. The entry retains the CDR3 DNA only, 42 bases that are in frame from base 1.

The sequence is built from TRBV5-1 and TRBJ2-1; TRBD2 agrees with 8 junctional bases. The receptor was isolated from a human donor who donated a stem cell graft to a child with acute lymphoblastic leukemia. The input for sequencing was PBMCs from the stem cell graft donor, taken from the stem cell graft. The sequenced DNA: TGCGCCAGCAGTTTGACGTTTTTAGCGGGGTTCCAGTTCTTC. This sequence encodes CASSLTFLAGFQFF.